Reported below is one T cell receptor beta chain. Its antigen is still unknown. Libraries were prepared by immunoSEQ multiplex PCR; TCRdb keeps only in-frame clonotypes and omits some of them. The repertoire has 80,000 or so clones, 84% of them found once; the top ten carry about 18%. The sample originates from a study of identifying expanded T cells in peripheral blood. Healthy donors had no documented immune events, such as infections, while sampled. This CDR3 has 14 residues. Germline V lookup: CDR1 GTSNPN, CDR2 SVGIG (reference sequence). V was pared by 3 bases and J by 9 bases, with 9 bases of the junction left unmatched. Overall study results and limits: Over approximately two and four weeks, about 16.4 and 19 clones changed, versus approximately 1.1 between replicates.

Sequencing used blood. This clonotype was sampled from a person between 18 and 75 years old in good health. The chain couples TRBV30 to TRBJ2-1; 9 bases match TRBD2. In DNA form, the CDR3 reads TGTGCCTGGAGAGTTGGTAGCGGGAGTGGTGAGCAGTTCTTC. It translates to CAWRVGSGSGEQFF.